The 27 T cell receptor beta chains listed next were all sequenced from one sample in a study of T cell responses to AZD1222 COVID-19 vaccine. Profiled with immunoSEQ multiplex PCR; TCRdb holds only in-frame clones, not every one. The data contain 150,000 to 200,000 clones, about nine tenths of them singletons. This specimen was peripheral blood, taken 28 days after the second dose of the MenACWY control vaccine. The source of these receptors is an adult who received the MenACWY meningococcal vaccine as a control.

The sample holds one count of this clone. The V and J genes are TRBV7-3 and TRBJ1-3, with D unresolved. Trimming took 1 base from V and 4 from J, leaving 17 bases between them. The germline V gene encodes CDR1 SGHTA and CDR2 FQGTGA. There are 17 residues in the CDR3. The DNA of the CDR3 is TGTGCCAGCAGCTTAATGGACGGTCGGAACGCGGGAAACACCATATATTTT. Its translation: CASSLMDGRNAGNTIYF.

J is TRBJ2-3 and V is TRBV18; 8 nucleotides line up with TRBD2. CDR3 length: 17 residues. V lost 2 bases and J lost 5; bases outside the gene matches: 12. Germline assignment: CDR1 KGHSH and CDR2 LQKENI. The CDR3 reads CASSPITSGGIGDTQYF. The CDR3, as DNA: TGTGCCAGCTCACCAATCACCTCGGGAGGGATAGGAGATACGCAGTATTTT.

This chain connects TRBV7-2 to TRBJ2-3, with 8 positions matching TRBD2. Germline trimming cut 4 bases from V and 8 bases from J; bases unmatched to any gene: 14. The CDR3 is made up of 16 amino acids. In germline, CDR1 is SGHTA, CDR2 FQGNSA. The chain's CDR3 is CASSSSAGTSRGTQYF. In DNA, the CDR3 is TGTGCCAGCAGCTCGAGCGCTGGGACTAGTCGTGGTACGCAGTATTTT.

This clone was seen only once. The chain carries TRBV18 and TRBJ1-1, with no clear D. CDR3 length equals 12 residues. Trimming left V 3 bases short and J 8 bases short, with 10 bases between. Germline loops: CDR1 KGHSH, CDR2 LQKENI. CDR3 in DNA: TGTGCCAGCTCACCTACCGATAAGGAAGCTTTCTTT. Encoded protein: CASSPTDKEAFF.

The chain combines TRBV24-1 with TRBJ2-5; no clear D gene. Trimming left V 3 bases short and J 2 bases short, with 9 bases between. Germline V gene lookup returns CDR1 KGHDR and CDR2 SFDVKD. The CDR3 covers 14 residues. CDR3 nucleotide sequence: TGTGCCACCAGTGATGTGGGCGGTCAAGAGACCCAGTACTTC. It specifies CATSDVGGQETQYF.

CDR3 loop: CASSFGTGPETQYF. Written as DNA, the CDR3 is TGTGCCAGCAGTTTCGGGACAGGGCCAGAGACCCAGTACTTC. The genes are TRBV6-5 and TRBJ2-5; 9 nucleotides match TRBD1. Trimming took 4 bases from V and 4 from J; bases not matched to a gene: 4. Germline values: CDR1 MNHEY, CDR2 SVGAGI. The CDR3 is 14 amino acids.

The chain employs TRBV2 and TRBJ1-1, with D perhaps TRBD1 (6 bases). V was shortened by 6 bases and J by 5 bases, with 16 bases between the two germline ends. The CDR3 length is 14 residues. Germline-derived CDR1 and CDR2 are SNHLY and FYNNEI. The CDR3 here is CASRGLQGWTEAFF. In nucleotides, the CDR3 is TGTGCCAGCAGGGGGCTTCAGGGGTGGACTGAAGCTTTCTTT.

This chain uses TRBV7-2 with TRBJ2-5; 9 nucleotides agree with TRBD1. This CDR3 spans 15 amino acids. Looked up from germline, CDR1 is SGHTA and CDR2 is FQGNSA. V trimming: 4 bases; J trimming: 1 base; junction bases outside the gene matches: 4. The CDR3 DNA sequence: TGTGCCAGCAGCTGGAGGGGACAGGGCCAAGAGACCCAGTACTTC. It yields the protein CASSWRGQGQETQYF.

This clone was recorded only once. This chain connects TRBV10-2 to TRBJ1-2; 10 nucleotides agree with TRBD1. There are 14 residues in the CDR3. Germline values: CDR1 WSHSY, CDR2 SAAADI. The J segment lost 3 bases and the V segment lost 8 bases, leaving 6 bases of the junction unmatched. CDR3 coding DNA: TGCGCCAGCGTGGGACAGGGGATTGACTATGGCTACACCTTC. Translating it yields CASVGQGIDYGYTF.

The genes are TRBV3-1 (or the pseudogene TRBV3-2) and TRBJ2-1; 9 bases fit TRBD2. J gave up 5 bases and V 1 base, and 6 bases lay outside the gene matches. CDR3 length: 16 residues. In germline, CDR1 is LGHDT, CDR2 YNNKEL (reference sequence). The CDR3 DNA sequence: TGTGCCAGCAGCCAAGTTAGCGGGAGAGCAGACAATGAGCAGTTCTTC. Encoded protein: CASSQVSGRADNEQFF.

The rearrangement joins TRBV18 to TRBJ2-3, with D unresolved. The CDR3 loop spans 13 amino acids. Trimming removed 0 bases at V and 0 bases at J, with 1 base between. Germline V lookup: CDR1 KGHSH, CDR2 LQKENI. CDR3 sequence (DNA): TGTGCCAGCTCACCACCGAGCACAGATACGCAGTATTTT. Translated: CASSPPSTDTQYF.

Concerning this clone: A junction boundary mismatches the germline segment, possibly from a read error. The chain joins TRBV18 to TRBJ2-1; 7 bases match TRBD1. Germline CDR1 is KGHSH and CDR2 is LQKENI. The CDR3 spans 16 residues. The CDR3 here is CASSTPEDGTDNEQFF. The CDR3 DNA is TGTGCCAGCTCAACACCTGAGGATGGGACAGACAATGAGCAGTTCTTC. The entire variable domain, with the rest obtained from reference TRBV18 and TRBJ2-1, is as follows: NAGVMQNPRHLVRRRGQEARLRCSPMKGHSHVYWYRQLPEEGLKFMVYLQKENIIDESGMPKERFSAEFPKEGPSILRIQQVVRGDSAAYFCASSTPEDGTDNEQFFGPGTRLTVL.

With respect to this clone: Other DNA variants within this sample encode the same CDR3. Here the CDR3 DNA reads TGTGCCAGCTCACGGGACAGGGCTAACACTGAAGCTTTCTTT. Amino acid sequence: CASSRDRANTEAFF. The chain links TRBV18 to TRBJ1-1; the match to TRBD1 covers 9 bases. V shed 4 bases, J shed 2 bases, and the junction held 2 bases outside the gene matches. The germline gives CDR1 KGHSH, CDR2 LQKENI. This CDR3 comprises 14 residues.

V usage is TRBV5-8 and J usage is TRBJ2-5; the D call may be TRBD1 or TRBD2 (6 bases each). Germline lookup yields CDR1 SGHTS and CDR2 YDEGEE. This CDR3 has 14 amino acids. Trimming removed 5 bases from V and 3 bases from J, with 14 bases in between. Here the CDR3 reads CASSFTGGKETQYF. The CDR3 DNA reads TGTGCCAGCAGTTTTACCGGGGGCAAAGAGACCCAGTACTTC.

This clone came up once. The J gene is TRBJ2-5, the V gene TRBV28, with no clear D. V lost 3 bases and J lost 0, with 11 bases in between. Looked up from germline, CDR1 is MDHEN and CDR2 is SYDVKM. The length of the CDR3 is 15 residues. CDR3 sequence: CASSFKKVYQETQYF. The CDR3 bases are TGTGCCAGCAGTTTCAAAAAGGTGTACCAAGAGACCCAGTACTTC.

This rearrangement joins TRBV11-3 to TRBJ2-1; the D gene is possibly TRBD2 (6 bases). V lost 0 bases and J 0 bases, leaving 12 bases between the germline ends. CDR1 and CDR2 (germline): SGHNT, YENEEA. The CDR3 length is 17 residues. In DNA form, the CDR3 reads TGTGCCAGCAGCTTAGACCGCGGGACTGGCTCCTACAATGAGCAGTTCTTC. Translating it yields CASSLDRGTGSYNEQFF.

The DNA of the CDR3 is TGTGCCAGCAGATGGGAAACAGACTCTGGCTACACCTTC. Protein product: CASRWETDSGYTF. The rearrangement joins TRBV2 to TRBJ1-2, with no clear D. The CDR3 loop spans 13 amino acids. The V end lost 6 bases, the J end lost 7 bases, and 15 bases lay between the germline ends. Germline V gene data show CDR1 as SNHLY and CDR2 as FYNNEI. The full variable domain, completed using reference TRBV2 and TRBJ1-2, is EPEVTQTPSHQVTQMGQEVILRCVPISNHLYFYWYRQILGQKVEFLVSFYNNEISEKSEIFDDQFSVERPDGSNFTLKIRSTKLEDSAMYFCASRWETDSGYTFGSGTRLTVV.

The J gene is TRBJ1-6, the V gene TRBV27; a weak D match, TRBD1 (5 bases). The CDR3 runs to 16 residues. V was clipped by 0 bases and J by 4 bases, with 10 bases between them. Germline CDR1 reads MNHEY; CDR2 reads SMNVEV (reference sequence). CDR3 loop: CASSLSAWGYNSPLHF. As DNA, the CDR3 is TGTGCCAGCAGTTTATCGGCATGGGGGTATAATTCACCCCTCCACTTT.

The rearrangement uses TRBV3-1 (or the pseudogene TRBV3-2) and TRBJ2-3; 7 bases align to TRBD2. Trimming at V came to 3 bases and at J to 3 bases, leaving 6 bases not matched to a gene. CDR1 is LGHDT and CDR2 is YNNKEL in the germline V gene (reference sequence). The CDR3 has 15 residues. CDR3 residues: CASSHRASGTDTQYF. As DNA, the CDR3 is TGTGCCAGCAGCCATCGGGCTAGCGGTACAGATACGCAGTATTTT.

V usage is TRBV5-5 and J usage is TRBJ2-1, with D possibly TRBD1 on 5 matching bases. V dropped 4 bases and J dropped 3 bases, with 17 bases sitting between them. Germline CDR1 reads SGHKS; CDR2 reads YYEKEE (reference sequence). There are 16 residues in the CDR3. In DNA, the CDR3 is TGTGCCAGCAGCCTGGAATTCAGGGTTAACTACAATGAGCAGTTCTTC. Translated: CASSLEFRVNYNEQFF.

The chain couples TRBV2 to TRBJ1-5, with D possibly TRBD1 on 6 matching bases. V was shortened by 6 bases and J by 0 bases, with 12 bases between the two germline ends. This CDR3 has 15 amino acids. Germline lookup yields CDR1 SNHLY and CDR2 FYNNEI. CDR3 residues: CASRTGTNSNQPQHF. DNA of the CDR3: TGTGCCAGCAGGACCGGGACAAATAGCAATCAGCCCCAGCATTTT.

This chain joins TRBV6-2 or TRBV6-3 and TRBJ2-7; 7 nucleotides align to TRBD1. The V and J ends lost 3 bases and 2 bases, in that order; junction bases with no gene match: 7. CDR3 length: 15 residues. Germline loops: CDR1 MNHEY, CDR2 SVGEGT. The CDR3 spells CASSYSQGVAYEQYF. The CDR3 bases are TGTGCCAGCAGTTATTCTCAGGGGGTCGCCTACGAGCAGTACTTC.

The chain combines TRBV19 with TRBJ2-3; TRBD2 matches at 10 bases. The CDR3 contains 15 residues. The V segment lost 6 bases and the J segment 4 bases; nucleotides outside the gene matches: 7. Germline CDR1 is LNHDA and CDR2 is SQIVND (reference sequence). The CDR3 protein is CASRQREGRADTQYF. The DNA for the CDR3 is TGTGCCAGTAGGCAGCGGGAGGGAAGGGCAGATACGCAGTATTTT.

V is TRBV3-1 (or the pseudogene TRBV3-2) and J is TRBJ2-3, with a possible D match to TRBD2 (5 bases). This CDR3 is built from 14 residues. Germline CDR1 and CDR2: LGHDT and YNNKEL (reference sequence). Trimming took off 5 bases at V and 1 base at J, with 10 bases between the two ends. DNA for the CDR3: TGTGCCAGCAGCACACTAGTGGGCACAGATACGCAGTATTTT. Residues: CASSTLVGTDTQYF.

The gene calls are TRBV20-1 and TRBJ1-1; no firm D call. The germline gives CDR1 DFQATT, CDR2 SNEGSKA (reference sequence). The CDR3 has 11 amino acids. With 0 bases removed from V and 10 bases from J, the gap between germline ends came to 9 bases. CDR3 in DNA: TGCAGTGCTAGAGATCGGGGATCAGCTTTCTTT. Translated, it gives CSARDRGSAFF.

The J gene is TRBJ2-2, the V gene TRBV27; 7 nucleotides align to TRBD2. Germline V CDR1 and CDR2: MNHEY, SMNVEV (reference sequence). Trimming at V came to 5 bases and at J to 1 base, leaving 7 bases not matched to a gene. CDR3 length: 16 amino acids. CDR3 in amino acids: CASSILAGLNTGELFF. The CDR3 DNA sequence: TGTGCCAGCAGTATCTTAGCGGGTTTGAACACCGGGGAGCTGTTTTTT.

V and J are TRBV4-3 and TRBJ1-6; unclear D gene. Germline V gene sequence: CDR1 LGHNA, CDR2 YSLEER. Trimming cost V 1 base and J 0 bases, with 10 bases left between them. The CDR3 is made up of 17 amino acids. The CDR3 is CASSQGAKGSYNSPLHF. CDR3 sequence (DNA): TGCGCCAGCAGCCAAGGGGCCAAGGGCTCCTATAATTCACCCCTCCACTTT.